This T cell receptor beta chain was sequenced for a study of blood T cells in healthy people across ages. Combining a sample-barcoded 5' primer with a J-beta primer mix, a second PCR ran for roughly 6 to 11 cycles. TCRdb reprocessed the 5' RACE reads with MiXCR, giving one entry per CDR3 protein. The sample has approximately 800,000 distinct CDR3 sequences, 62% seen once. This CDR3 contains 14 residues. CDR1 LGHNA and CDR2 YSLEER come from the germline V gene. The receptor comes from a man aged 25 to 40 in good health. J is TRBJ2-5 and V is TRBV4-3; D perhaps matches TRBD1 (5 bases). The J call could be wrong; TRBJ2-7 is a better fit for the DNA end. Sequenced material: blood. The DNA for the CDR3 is TGCGCCAGCAGCCCGACAGAGCAACCTTACGAGCAGTACTTC. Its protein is CASSPTEQPYEQYF.